The sequence of this T cell receptor beta chain was determined in a study of beta chain features in type 1 diabetes. Regarding the study as a whole: A closer apparent resemblance between naive, central memory and Treg TCRB repertoires was seen in patients than in healthy donors.

Concerning this clone: Its antigen is as yet unknown.

Germline-derived CDR1 and CDR2 are SGHRS and YFSETQ. V lost 4 bases to trimming and J lost 0 bases, with 14 bases between them. This CDR3 contains 16 residues. Of the isolated RNA, all was reverse transcribed, and so the sequenced material was expressed TCRB transcripts. Assay used: immunoSEQ multiplex PCR; TCRdb lists only in-frame clones, some missing. The table has roughly 310,000 clones, roughly 11% seen once. V is TRBV5-1 and J is TRBJ2-1; a weak D match, TRBD1 (6 bases). Sample: naive CD4+ T cells from blood. This TCR was sampled from a woman between 25 and 40 years old in good health. Here the CDR3 reads CASSVGTPSSYNEQFF. DNA of the CDR3: TGCGCCAGCAGCGTCGGGACACCAAGCTCCTACAATGAGCAGTTCTTC. Full variable domain (missing parts from reference TRBV5-1 and TRBJ2-1): KAGVTQTPRYLIKTRGQQVTLSCSPISGHRSVSWYQQTPGQGLQFLFEYFSETQRNKGNFPGRFSGRQFSNSRSEMNVSTLELGDSALYLCASSVGTPSSYNEQFFGPGTRLTVL.